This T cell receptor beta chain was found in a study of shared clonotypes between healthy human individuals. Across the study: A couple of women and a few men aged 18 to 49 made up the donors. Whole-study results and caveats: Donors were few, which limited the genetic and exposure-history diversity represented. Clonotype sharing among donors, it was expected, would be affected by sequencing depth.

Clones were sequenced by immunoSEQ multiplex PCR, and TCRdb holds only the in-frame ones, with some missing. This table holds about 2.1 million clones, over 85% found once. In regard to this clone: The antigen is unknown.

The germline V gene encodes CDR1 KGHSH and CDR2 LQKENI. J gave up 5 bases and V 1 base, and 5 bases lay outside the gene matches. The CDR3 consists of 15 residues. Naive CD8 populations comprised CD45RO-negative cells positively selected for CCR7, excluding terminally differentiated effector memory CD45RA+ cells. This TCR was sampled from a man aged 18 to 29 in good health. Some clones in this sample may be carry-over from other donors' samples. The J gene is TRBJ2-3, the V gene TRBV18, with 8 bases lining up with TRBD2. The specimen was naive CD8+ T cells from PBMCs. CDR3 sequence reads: CASSPLAGPGDTQYF. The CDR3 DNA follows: TGTGCCAGCTCACCACTAGCGGGACCTGGAGATACGCAGTATTTT.